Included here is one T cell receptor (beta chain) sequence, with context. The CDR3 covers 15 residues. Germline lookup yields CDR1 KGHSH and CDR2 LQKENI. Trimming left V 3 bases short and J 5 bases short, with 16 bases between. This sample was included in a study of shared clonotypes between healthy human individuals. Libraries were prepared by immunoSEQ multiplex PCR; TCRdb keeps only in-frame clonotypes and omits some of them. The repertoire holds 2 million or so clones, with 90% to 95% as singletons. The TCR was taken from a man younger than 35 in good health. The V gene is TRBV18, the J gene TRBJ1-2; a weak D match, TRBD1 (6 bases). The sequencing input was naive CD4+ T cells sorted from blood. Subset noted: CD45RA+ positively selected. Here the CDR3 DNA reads TGTGCCAGCTCACCCTCCAGGGGCGAATTTTATGGCTACACCTTC. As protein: CASSPSRGEFYGYTF.